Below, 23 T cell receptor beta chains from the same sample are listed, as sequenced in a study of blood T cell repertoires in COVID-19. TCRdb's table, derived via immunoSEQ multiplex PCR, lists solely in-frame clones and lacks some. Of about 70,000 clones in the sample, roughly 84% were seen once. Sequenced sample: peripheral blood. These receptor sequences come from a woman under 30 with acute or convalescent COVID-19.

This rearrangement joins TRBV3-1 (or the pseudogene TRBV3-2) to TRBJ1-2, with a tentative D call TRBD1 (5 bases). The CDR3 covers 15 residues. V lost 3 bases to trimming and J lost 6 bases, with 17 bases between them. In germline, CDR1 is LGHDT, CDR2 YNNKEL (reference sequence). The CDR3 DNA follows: TGTGCCAGCAGCCACCAGGCCTTGGGGGGGGATGGCTACACCTTC. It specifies CASSHQALGGDGYTF.

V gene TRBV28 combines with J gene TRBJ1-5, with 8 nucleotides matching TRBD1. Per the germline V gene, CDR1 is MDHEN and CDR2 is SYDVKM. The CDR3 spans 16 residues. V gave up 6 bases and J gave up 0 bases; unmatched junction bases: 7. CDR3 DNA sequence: TGTGCCAGCAGCCAGACAGGGGCTTATAGCAATCAGCCCCAGCATTTT. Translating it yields CASSQTGAYSNQPQHF.

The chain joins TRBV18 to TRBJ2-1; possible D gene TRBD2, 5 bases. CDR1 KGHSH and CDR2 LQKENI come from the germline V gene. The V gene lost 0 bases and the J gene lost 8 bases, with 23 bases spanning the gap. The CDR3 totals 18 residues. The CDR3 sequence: CASSPPSVGAGDSHEQFF. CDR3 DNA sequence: TGTGCCAGCTCACCACCATCTGTAGGTGCGGGTGATAGCCATGAGCAGTTCTTC.

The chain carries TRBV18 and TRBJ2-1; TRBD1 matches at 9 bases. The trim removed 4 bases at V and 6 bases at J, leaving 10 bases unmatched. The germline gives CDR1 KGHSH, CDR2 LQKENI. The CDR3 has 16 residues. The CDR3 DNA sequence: TGTGCCAGCTCACTAAGGCAACAGACAGGGGGCAATGAGCAGTTCTTC. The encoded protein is CASSLRQQTGGNEQFF.

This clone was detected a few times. For the CDR3, the DNA is TGTGCCAGCAGTACTGGTCGCAATCAGCCCCAGCATTTT. Its protein product is CASSTGRNQPQHF. This chain joins TRBV6-5 and TRBJ1-5; D remains unclear. V lost 5 bases to trimming and J lost 2 bases, with 7 bases between them. There are 13 residues in the CDR3. Germline CDR1 reads MNHEY; CDR2 reads SVGAGI.

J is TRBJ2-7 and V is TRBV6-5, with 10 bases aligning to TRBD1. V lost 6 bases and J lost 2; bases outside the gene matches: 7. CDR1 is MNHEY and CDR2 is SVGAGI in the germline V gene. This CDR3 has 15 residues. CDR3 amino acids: CASRFGTGAAYEQYF. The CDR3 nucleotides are TGTGCCAGCAGGTTCGGGACAGGGGCCGCCTACGAGCAGTACTTC.

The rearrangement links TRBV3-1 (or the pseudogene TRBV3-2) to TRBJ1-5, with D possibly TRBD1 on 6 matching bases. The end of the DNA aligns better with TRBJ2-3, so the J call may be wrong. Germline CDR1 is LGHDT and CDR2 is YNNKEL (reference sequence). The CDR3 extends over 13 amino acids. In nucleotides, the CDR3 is TGTGCCAGCAGCCATGGGGACAATCAGCCCCAGTATTTT. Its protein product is CASSHGDNQPQYF.

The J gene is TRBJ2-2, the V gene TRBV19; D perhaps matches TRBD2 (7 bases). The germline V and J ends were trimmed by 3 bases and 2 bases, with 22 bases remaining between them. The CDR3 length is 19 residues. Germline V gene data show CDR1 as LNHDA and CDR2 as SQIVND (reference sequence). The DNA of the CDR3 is TGTGCCAGTAGTATTGGCAGGTCCGGGGGGACATTTAACACCGGGGAGCTGTTTTTT. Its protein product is CASSIGRSGGTFNTGELFF.

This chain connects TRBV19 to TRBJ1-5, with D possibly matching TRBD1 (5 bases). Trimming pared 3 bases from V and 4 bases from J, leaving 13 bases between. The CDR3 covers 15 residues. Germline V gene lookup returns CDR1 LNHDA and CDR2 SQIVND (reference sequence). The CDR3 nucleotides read TGTGCCAGTAGTATGGTGGTGCAGGGAAATCAGCCCCAGCATTTT. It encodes CASSMVVQGNQPQHF.

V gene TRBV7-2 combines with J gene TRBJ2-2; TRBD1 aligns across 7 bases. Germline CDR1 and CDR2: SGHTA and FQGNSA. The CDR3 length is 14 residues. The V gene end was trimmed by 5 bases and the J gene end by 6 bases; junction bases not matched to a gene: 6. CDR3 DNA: TGTGCCAGCAGCCCAAGGACAGGAGCCGGGGAGCTGTTTTTT. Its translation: CASSPRTGAGELFF. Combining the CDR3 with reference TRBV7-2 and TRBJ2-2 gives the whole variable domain GAGVSQSPSNKVTEKGKDVELRCDPISGHTALYWYRQSLGQGLEFLIYFQGNSAPDKSGLPSDRFSAERTGGSVSTLTIQRTQQEDSAVYLCASSPRTGAGELFFGEGSRLTVL.

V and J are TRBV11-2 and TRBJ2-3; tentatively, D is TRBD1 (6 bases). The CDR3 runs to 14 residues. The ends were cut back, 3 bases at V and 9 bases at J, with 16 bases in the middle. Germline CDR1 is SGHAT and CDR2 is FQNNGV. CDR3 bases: TGTGCCAGCAGCTTGAGGGGTGCAGGGGACACGCAGTATTTT. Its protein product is CASSLRGAGDTQYF.

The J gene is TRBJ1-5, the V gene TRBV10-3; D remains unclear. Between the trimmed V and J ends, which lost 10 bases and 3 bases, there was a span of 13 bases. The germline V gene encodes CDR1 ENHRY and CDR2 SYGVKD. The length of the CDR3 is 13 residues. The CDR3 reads CATGNGANQPQHF. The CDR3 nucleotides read TGTGCCACTGGAAACGGAGCCAATCAGCCCCAGCATTTT.

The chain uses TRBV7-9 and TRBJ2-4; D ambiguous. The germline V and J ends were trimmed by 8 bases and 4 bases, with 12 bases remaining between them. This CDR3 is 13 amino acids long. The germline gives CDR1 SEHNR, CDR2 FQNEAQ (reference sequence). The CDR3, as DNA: TGTGCCAGCGCGAGTGACACAAAAAACATTCAGTACTTC. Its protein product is CASASDTKNIQYF.

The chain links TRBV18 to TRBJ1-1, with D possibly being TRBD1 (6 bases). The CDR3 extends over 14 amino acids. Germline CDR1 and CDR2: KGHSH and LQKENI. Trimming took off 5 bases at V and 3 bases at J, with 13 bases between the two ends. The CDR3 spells CASSSRQADTEAFF. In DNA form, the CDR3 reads TGTGCCAGCTCATCACGACAGGCGGACACTGAAGCTTTCTTT.

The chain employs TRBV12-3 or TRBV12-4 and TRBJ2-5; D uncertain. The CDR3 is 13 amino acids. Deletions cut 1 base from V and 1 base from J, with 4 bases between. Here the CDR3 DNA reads TGTGCCAGCAGTTTAGAGCTCCAAGAGACCCAGTACTTC. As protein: CASSLELQETQYF.

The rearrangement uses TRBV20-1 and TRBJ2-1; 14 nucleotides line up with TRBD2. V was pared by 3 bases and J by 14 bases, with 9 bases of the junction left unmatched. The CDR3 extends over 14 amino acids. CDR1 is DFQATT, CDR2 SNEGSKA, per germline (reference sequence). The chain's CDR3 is CSASGLAGGFVEFF. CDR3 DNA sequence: TGCAGTGCTAGTGGACTAGCGGGAGGTTTTGTTGAGTTCTTC.

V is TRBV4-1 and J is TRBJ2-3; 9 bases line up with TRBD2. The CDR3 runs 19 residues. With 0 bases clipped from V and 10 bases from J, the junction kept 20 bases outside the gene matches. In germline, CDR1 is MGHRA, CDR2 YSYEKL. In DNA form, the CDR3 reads TGCGCCAGCAGCCAAGACCCCCCTGGGGCGGGGGGGCTGATCAATTCGCAGTATTTT. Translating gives CASSQDPPGAGGLINSQYF.

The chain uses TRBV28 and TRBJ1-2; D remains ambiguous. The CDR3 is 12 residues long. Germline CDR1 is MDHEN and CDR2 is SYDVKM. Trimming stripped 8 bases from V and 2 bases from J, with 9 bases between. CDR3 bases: TGTGCCAGCGGTCTACAGAACTATGGCTACACCTTC. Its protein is CASGLQNYGYTF.

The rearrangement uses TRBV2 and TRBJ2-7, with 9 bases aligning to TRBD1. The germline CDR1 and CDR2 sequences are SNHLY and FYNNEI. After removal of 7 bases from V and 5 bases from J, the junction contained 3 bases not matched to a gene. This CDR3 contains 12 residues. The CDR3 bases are TGTGCCAGCATTGGGACAGGGAACGAGCAGTACTTC. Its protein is CASIGTGNEQYF. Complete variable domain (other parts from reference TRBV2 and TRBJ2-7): EPEVTQTPSHQVTQMGQEVILRCVPISNHLYFYWYRQILGQKVEFLVSFYNNEISEKSEIFDDQFSVERPDGSNFTLKIRSTKLEDSAMYFCASIGTGNEQYFGPGTRLTVT.

CDR3 sequence: CATAQGTTNEKLFF. The DNA for the CDR3 is TGTGCCACAGCTCAGGGTACAACTAATGAAAAACTGTTTTTT. The chain couples TRBV15 to TRBJ1-4, with TRBD1 as a possible D gene (5 bases). Germline V gene lookup returns CDR1 LNHNV and CDR2 YYDKDF (reference sequence). V lost 9 bases and J 0 bases, leaving 11 bases between the germline ends. The CDR3 spans 14 residues.

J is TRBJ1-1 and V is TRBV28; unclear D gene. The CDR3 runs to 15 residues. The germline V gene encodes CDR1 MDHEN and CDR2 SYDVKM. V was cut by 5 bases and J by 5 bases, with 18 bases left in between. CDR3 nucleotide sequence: TGTGCCAGCAGTGTGACAACGGTCGTTAGGACTGAAGCTTTCTTT. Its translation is CASSVTTVVRTEAFF.

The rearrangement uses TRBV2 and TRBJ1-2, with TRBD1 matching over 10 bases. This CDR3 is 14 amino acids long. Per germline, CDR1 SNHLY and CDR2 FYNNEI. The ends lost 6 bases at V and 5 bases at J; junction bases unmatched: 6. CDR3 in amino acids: CASRTGTGVYGYTF. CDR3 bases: TGTGCCAGCAGAACCGGGACAGGGGTTTATGGCTACACCTTC.

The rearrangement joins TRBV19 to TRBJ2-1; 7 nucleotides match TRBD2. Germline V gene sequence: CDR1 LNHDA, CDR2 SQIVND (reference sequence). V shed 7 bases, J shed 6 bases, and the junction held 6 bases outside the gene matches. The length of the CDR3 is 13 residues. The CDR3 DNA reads TGTGCCAGTAATGGCGGGAGTAGCAATGAGCAGTTCTTC. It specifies CASNGGSSNEQFF.